The clone carrying this TCR beta chain was recorded only once. The data originate from a study of shared clonotypes between healthy human individuals. The CDR3 runs to 16 residues. J gave up 5 bases and V 2 bases, and 7 bases lay outside the gene matches. Per germline, CDR1 SGDLS and CDR2 YYNGEE. Using immunoSEQ multiplex PCR, the repertoire was profiled, and TCRdb retains in-frame clones only, with some absent. Among about 1.5 million clones listed, around 98% were seen once. This TCR was sampled from a man aged 30 to 39 in good health. The source material was naive CD4+ T cells sorted from blood. The subset was: CD45RA+ positively selected. V usage is TRBV9 and J usage is TRBJ2-2, with 9 bases matching TRBD2. The CDR3 region has the DNA TGTGCCAGCAGCGTCCTAGCGGGAAAGGGGACCGGGGAGCTGTTTTTT. The encoded protein is CASSVLAGKGTGELFF.